The 5 T cell receptor beta chains below were found in one sample sequenced in a study of CD4 and CD8 cells across lung adenocarcinoma regions (dated by TCRdb to 2017 to 2018). The library was built by means of PCR. These reads were obtained on a HiSeq X Ten. The public sequencing data were trimmed at Q25 with fastp and processed into clonotypes with MiXCR by TCRdb, which kept only in-frame beta chains. Identical CDR3 proteins give one entry, which carries the most common genes and DNA. For this sample the table gives 25,000 to 30,000 distinct CDR3 sequences, of which more than 45% were detected only once. In total, the top ten clones hold more than 40% of the sample. Source material: CD8+ T cells from the center of a lung tumor. Read against the paper, the sample's cell subset or site label means: tumor center region. The receptor source for this set is a male donor with lung adenocarcinoma. The CD4 and CD8 labels of this study may be unreliable.

This clonotype has ten or more counts. The J gene is TRBJ2-1, the V gene TRBV11-2, with D perhaps assigned TRBD1 or TRBD2 (6 bases each). The germline V and J ends were trimmed by 3 bases and 0 bases, with 9 bases remaining between them. Germline V gene data show CDR1 as SGHAT and CDR2 as FQNNGV. The CDR3 consists of 15 residues. As DNA, the CDR3 is TGTGCCAGCAGCTTCGGGGGCTACTCCTACAATGAGCAGTTCTTC. This gives the protein CASSFGGYSYNEQFF.

In the case of this clonotype: One base away lies a much larger clone, so this may be a sequencing read error. This chain connects TRBV6-1 to TRBJ2-4; 10 bases are a match to TRBD2. Germline assignment: CDR1 MNHNS and CDR2 SASEGT. The length of the CDR3 is 15 residues. The CDR3, as DNA: TGTCCCAGCAGTGAAATGGCTAGCGGGAGAAACATTCAGTACTTC. This translates into CPSSEMASGRNIQYF.

In this sample, this clonotype turned up a few times. Germline and junction disagree at one end, which may indicate a read error. This rearrangement joins TRBV6-1 to TRBJ2-3; D is tentatively TRBD1 or TRBD2 (5 bases each). Germline V CDR1 and CDR2: MNHNS, SASEGT. This CDR3 region has 16 residues. CDR3 sequence (DNA): TGTGCCAGCAGGGAAGCCGGGACCCGGGTTGGGGATACGCAGTATTTT. Translating it yields CASREAGTRVGDTQYF.

This clonotype was recorded many times. A much larger clone is a single base away; this may be a read error. J is TRBJ2-1 and V is TRBV10-2; a possible D gene is TRBD1 (5 bases). The germline V gene encodes CDR1 WSHSY and CDR2 SAAADI. V was trimmed by 5 bases and J by 13 bases, leaving 18 bases between them. The CDR3 has 13 amino acids. Written as DNA, the CDR3 is TGCGCCAGCAGTACAGGATTCCAAGAGACCCAGTTCTTC. Its translation is CASSTGFQETQFF.

Notes on this clonotype: The junction departs from germline at one end; a sequencing error may be responsible. The chain employs TRBV12-3 or TRBV12-4 and TRBJ2-4, with D tentatively TRBD1 or TRBD2 (5 bases each). The CDR3 covers 13 residues. CDR3 loop: CATGPRAKNIQYF. Written as DNA, the CDR3 is TGTGCCACGGGACCGAGGGCCAAAAATATTCAGTACTTC.